This TCR beta chain was sequenced for a study of blood T cell repertoires in COVID-19. On the study more broadly: Samples taken during acute and convalescent COVID-19 were collected in the United States, Italy and Spain. T cells, B-cell-depleted T cells, or PBMCs supplied cDNA or gDNA.

Germline V CDR1 and CDR2: MDHEN, SYDVKM. This CDR3 is 17 amino acids long. V trimming: 6 bases; J trimming: 6 bases; junction bases outside the gene matches: 12. Methods used by the authors: Estimation of nucleated cell counts relied on the amplification of reference gene primers. Assay: immunoSEQ multiplex PCR; the TCRdb copy retains only in-frame clones and omits some. The V and J calls and clone size were taken over from that table, and D and trimming were inferred from the DNA. Here the sample spans about 290,000 clones, roughly nine tenths being singletons. In its sample, this clone was seen many times.

This chain joins TRBV28 and TRBJ2-2; TRBD2 matches at 11 bases. The sequence came from a woman aged 40 to 50 who had recovered from COVID-19. The material sequenced was peripheral blood. CDR3 bases: TGTGCCAGCAGCAACTTCGATCTAGCGGGGGGTCCCGGGGAGCTGTTTTTT. Its protein product is CASSNFDLAGGPGELFF.